The entry below gives a single TCR beta chain sequence along with its context. The antigen is undetermined. CD8 cells regarded as naive lacked CD45RO, were positively chosen for CCR7, and omitted terminally differentiated effector memory CD45RA+ cells. The germline CDR1 and CDR2 sequences are SEHNR and FQNEAQ (reference sequence). The V end lost 1 base, the J end lost 4 bases, and 14 bases lay between the germline ends. This CDR3 is built from 16 residues. The deep-level immunoSEQ assay was used. TCRdb keeps only in-frame clones here, not all; method: immunoSEQ multiplex PCR. The sample records about 2.2 million clones, around 95% being singletons. The sample originates from a study of shared clonotypes between healthy human individuals. Study background: The study drew on a couple of women and a few men aged 18 to 49 as donors. Study-wide results and caveats: Compared with memory subsets, naive subsets generally had larger estimated richness.

Sample: naive CD8+ T cells from PBMCs. The chain couples TRBV7-9 to TRBJ2-1, with a tentative D call TRBD2 (6 bases). This sequence was found in a man aged 18-30 years in good health. Some clones in this sample may be carry-over from other donors' samples. The CDR3 nucleotides are TGTGCCAGCAGCTTAGTGGACCAGCGGGTTTACAATGAGCAGTTCTTC. Its protein product is CASSLVDQRVYNEQFF.